This T cell receptor beta chain is drawn from a study of human thymus T cells. V dropped 0 bases and J dropped 13; count of bases not matched to a gene: 7. CDR1 SEHNR and CDR2 FQNEAQ come from the germline V gene (reference sequence). The CDR3 spans 13 residues. Finnish infants who were healthy and having corrective surgery for congenital heart defects made up the donors. All available leukocytes, rather than a set cell count, yielded the blood DNA. The repertoire was sequenced with immunoSEQ multiplex PCR; TCRdb's copy has only in-frame clones and lacks some. This table has some 40,000 clones, around 94% appearing once.

The sequencing sample was made of blood. The TCR was taken from a boy in the first two years of life with a congenital heart defect but otherwise immunologically healthy. The rearrangement joins TRBV7-9 to TRBJ1-2; 8 nucleotides match TRBD1. CDR3 DNA sequence: TGTGCCAGCAGCTTAGCAGAGACAGGGGCCGCCACCTTC. Translating it yields CASSLAETGAATF.